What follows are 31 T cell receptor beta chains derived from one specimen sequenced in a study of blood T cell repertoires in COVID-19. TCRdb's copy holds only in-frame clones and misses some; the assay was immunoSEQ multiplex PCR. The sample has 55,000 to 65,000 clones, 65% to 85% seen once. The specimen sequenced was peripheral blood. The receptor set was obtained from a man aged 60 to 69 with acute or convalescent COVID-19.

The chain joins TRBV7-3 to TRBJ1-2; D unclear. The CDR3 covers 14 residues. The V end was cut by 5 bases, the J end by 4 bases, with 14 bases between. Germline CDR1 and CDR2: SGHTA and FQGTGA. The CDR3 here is CASSPGTLSYGYTF. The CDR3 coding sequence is TGTGCCAGCAGCCCAGGTACCCTCTCCTATGGCTACACCTTC.

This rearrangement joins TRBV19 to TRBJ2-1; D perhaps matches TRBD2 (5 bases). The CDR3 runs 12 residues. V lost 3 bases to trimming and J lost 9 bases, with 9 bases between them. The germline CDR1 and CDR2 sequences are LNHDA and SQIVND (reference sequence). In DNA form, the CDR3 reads TGTGCCAGTAGTATTACCGGGATTGAGCAGTTCTTC. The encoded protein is CASSITGIEQFF.

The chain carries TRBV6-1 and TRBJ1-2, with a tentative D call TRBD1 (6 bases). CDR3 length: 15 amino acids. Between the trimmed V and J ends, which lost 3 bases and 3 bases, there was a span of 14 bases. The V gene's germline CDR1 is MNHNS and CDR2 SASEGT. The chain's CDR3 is CASSDLLQGHYGYTF. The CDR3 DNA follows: TGTGCCAGCAGTGACCTGTTACAGGGTCACTATGGCTACACCTTC.

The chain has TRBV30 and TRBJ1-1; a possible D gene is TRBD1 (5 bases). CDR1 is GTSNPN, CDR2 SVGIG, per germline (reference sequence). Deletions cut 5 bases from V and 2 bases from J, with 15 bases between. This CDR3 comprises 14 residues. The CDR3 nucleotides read TGTGCCTGGGCATGGAAGGGACTAAACACTGAAGCTTTCTTT. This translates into CAWAWKGLNTEAFF.

The CDR3: CASSVASGGGTQYF. In nucleotides, the CDR3 is TGTGCCAGCAGTGTGGCTAGCGGGGGGGGGACCCAGTACTTC. The chain recombines TRBV2 with TRBJ2-5; 12 bases are shared with TRBD2. The germline V gene has CDR1 SNHLY and CDR2 FYNNEI. The CDR3 has 14 residues. V lost 4 bases and J lost 7; bases outside the gene matches: 4.

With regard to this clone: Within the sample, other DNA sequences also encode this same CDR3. The CDR3 bases are TGTGCCAGTAGTATTCGGACAGGGGGCGAAAAACTGTTTTTT. This encodes CASSIRTGGEKLFF. This rearrangement joins TRBV19 to TRBJ1-4, with 11 positions matching TRBD1. In germline, CDR1 is LNHDA, CDR2 SQIVND (reference sequence). Unmatched junction bases numbered 2, after V lost 3 bases and J lost 8 bases. There are 14 residues in the CDR3.

CDR3 residues: CASGTGLADTDTQYF. CDR3 sequence (DNA): TGTGCTAGTGGTACGGGACTAGCGGACACAGATACGCAGTATTTT. This chain uses TRBV12-5 with TRBJ2-3, with 11 bases lining up with TRBD2. The germline gives CDR1 LGHNT, CDR2 FRNRAP. V was pared by 5 bases and J by 2 bases, with 3 bases of the junction left unmatched. The CDR3 has 15 amino acids.

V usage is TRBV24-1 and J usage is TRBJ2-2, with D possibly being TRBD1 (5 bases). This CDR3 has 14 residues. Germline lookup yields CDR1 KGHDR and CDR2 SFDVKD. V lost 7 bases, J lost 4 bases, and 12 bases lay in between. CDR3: CATSLRRGTGELFF. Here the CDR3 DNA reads TGTGCCACCAGCCTACGAAGGGGCACCGGGGAGCTGTTTTTT.

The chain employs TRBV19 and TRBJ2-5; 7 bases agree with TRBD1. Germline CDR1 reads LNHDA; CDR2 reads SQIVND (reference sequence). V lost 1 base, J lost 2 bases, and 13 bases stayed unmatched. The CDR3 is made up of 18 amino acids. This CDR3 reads CASSIGFRGITDQETQYF. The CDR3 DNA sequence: TGTGCCAGTAGTATAGGGTTCAGGGGGATTACCGATCAAGAGACCCAGTACTTC.

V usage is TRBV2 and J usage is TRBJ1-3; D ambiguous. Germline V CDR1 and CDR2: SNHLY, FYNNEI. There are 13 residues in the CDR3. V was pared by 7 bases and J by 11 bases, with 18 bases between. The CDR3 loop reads CASILSSRDAIYF. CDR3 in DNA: TGTGCCAGCATTTTGAGTTCGAGGGATGCCATATATTTT. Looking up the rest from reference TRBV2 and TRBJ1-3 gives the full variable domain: EPEVTQTPSHQVTQMGQEVILRCVPISNHLYFYWYRQILGQKVEFLVSFYNNEISEKSEIFDDQFSVERPDGSNFTLKIRSTKLEDSAMYFCASILSSRDAIYFGEGSWLTVV.

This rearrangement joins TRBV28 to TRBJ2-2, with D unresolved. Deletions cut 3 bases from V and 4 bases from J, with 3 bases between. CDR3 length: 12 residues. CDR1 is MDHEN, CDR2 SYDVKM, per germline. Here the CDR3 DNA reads TGTGCCAGCAGTTTGGCCACCGGGGAGCTGTTTTTT. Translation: CASSLATGELFF.

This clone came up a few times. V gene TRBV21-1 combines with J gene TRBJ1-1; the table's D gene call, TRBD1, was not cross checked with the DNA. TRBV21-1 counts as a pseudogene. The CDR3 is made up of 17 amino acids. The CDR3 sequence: CASSKGLGPGCWTEAFF. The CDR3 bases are TGTGCCAGCAGCAAAGGATTGGGCCCAGGGTGCTGGACTGAAGCTTTCTTT.

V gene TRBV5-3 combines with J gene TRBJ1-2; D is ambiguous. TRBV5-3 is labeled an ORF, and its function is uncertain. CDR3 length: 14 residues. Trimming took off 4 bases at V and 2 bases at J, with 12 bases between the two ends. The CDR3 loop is CARSQKLSNYGYTF. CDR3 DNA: TGTGCCAGAAGCCAAAAGCTTAGCAACTATGGCTACACCTTC.

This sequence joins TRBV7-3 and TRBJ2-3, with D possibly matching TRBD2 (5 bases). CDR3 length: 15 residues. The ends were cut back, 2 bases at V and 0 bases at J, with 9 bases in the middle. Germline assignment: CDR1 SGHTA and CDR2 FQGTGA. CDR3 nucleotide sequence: TGTGCCAGCAGCTTAGCGGGCCCTAGCACAGATACGCAGTATTTT. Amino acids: CASSLAGPSTDTQYF.

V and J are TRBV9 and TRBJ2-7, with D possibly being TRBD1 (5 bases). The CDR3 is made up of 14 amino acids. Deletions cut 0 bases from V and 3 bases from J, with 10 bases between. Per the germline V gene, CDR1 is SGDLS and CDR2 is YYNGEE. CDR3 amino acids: CASSVGGQGYEQYF. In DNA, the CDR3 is TGTGCCAGCAGCGTAGGAGGTCAGGGCTACGAGCAGTACTTC.

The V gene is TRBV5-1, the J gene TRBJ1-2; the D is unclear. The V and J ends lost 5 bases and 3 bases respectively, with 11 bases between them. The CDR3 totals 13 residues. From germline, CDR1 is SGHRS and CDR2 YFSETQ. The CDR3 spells CASRTTEDYGYTF. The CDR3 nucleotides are TGCGCCAGCAGGACCACGGAGGACTATGGCTACACCTTC. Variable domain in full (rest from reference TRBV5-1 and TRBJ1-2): KAGVTQTPRYLIKTRGQQVTLSCSPISGHRSVSWYQQTPGQGLQFLFEYFSETQRNKGNFPGRFSGRQFSNSRSEMNVSTLELGDSALYLCASRTTEDYGYTFGSGTRLTVV.

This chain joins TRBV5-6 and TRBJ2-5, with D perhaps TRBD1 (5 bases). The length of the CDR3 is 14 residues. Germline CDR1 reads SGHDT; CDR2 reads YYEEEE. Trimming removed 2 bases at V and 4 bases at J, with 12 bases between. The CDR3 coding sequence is TGTGCCAGCAGCTTTTACCAGGGCAGAGAGACCCAGTACTTC. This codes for CASSFYQGRETQYF.

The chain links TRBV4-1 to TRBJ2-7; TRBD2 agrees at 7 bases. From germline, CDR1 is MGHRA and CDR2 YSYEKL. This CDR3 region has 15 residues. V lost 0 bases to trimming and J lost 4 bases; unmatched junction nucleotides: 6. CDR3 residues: CASSQEAGLGYEQYF. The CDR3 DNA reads TGCGCCAGCAGCCAAGAAGCGGGACTGGGATACGAGCAGTACTTC.

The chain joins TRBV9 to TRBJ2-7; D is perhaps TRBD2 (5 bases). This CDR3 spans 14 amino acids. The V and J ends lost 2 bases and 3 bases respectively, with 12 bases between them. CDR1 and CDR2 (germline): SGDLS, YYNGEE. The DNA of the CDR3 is TGTGCCAGCAGCGTTTATAGCGAGTTCTACGAGCAGTACTTC. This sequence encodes CASSVYSEFYEQYF.

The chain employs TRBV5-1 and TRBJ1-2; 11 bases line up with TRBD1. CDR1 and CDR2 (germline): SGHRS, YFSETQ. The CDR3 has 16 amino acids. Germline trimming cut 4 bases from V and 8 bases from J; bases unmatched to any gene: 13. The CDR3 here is CASSPGPGQGVLGYTF. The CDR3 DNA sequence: TGCGCCAGCAGCCCGGGTCCGGGACAGGGGGTTCTCGGCTACACCTTC.

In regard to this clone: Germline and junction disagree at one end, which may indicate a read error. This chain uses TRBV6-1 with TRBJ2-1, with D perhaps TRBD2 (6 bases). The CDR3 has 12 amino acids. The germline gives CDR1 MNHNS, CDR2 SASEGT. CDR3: CASSEATYGRVF. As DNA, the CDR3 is TGTGCCAGCAGTGAAGCGACCTACGGGAGAGTCTTC.

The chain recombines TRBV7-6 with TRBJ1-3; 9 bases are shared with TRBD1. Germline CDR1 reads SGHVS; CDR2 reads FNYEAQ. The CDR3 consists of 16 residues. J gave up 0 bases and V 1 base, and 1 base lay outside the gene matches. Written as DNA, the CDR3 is TGTGCCAGCAGCTTAGGGACAGGGGTCTCTGGAAACACCATATATTTT. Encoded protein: CASSLGTGVSGNTIYF.

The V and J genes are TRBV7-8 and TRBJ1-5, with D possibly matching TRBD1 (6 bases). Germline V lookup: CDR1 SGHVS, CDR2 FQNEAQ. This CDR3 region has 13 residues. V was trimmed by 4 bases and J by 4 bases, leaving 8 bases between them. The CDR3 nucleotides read TGTGCCAGCAGCTCCGACAGGAATCAGCCCCAGCATTTT. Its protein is CASSSDRNQPQHF.

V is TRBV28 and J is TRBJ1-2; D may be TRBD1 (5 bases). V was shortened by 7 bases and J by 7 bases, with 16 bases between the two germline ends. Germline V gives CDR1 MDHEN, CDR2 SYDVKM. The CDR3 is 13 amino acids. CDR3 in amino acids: CASTSLGGSGYTF. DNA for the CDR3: TGTGCCAGCACCTCCCTCGGGGGGTCTGGCTACACCTTC.

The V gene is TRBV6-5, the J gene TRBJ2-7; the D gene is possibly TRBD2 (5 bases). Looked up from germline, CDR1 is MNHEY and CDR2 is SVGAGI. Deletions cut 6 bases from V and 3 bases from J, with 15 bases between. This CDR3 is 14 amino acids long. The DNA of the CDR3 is TGTGCCAGCAGAGGGCACTCGGGATACTACGAGCAGTACTTC. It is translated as CASRGHSGYYEQYF.

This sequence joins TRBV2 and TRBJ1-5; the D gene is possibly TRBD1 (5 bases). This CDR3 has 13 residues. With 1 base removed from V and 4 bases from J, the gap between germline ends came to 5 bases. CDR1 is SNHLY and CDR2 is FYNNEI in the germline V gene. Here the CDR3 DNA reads TGTGCCAGCAGTGAAGACAGGAATCAGCCCCAGCATTTT. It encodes CASSEDRNQPQHF. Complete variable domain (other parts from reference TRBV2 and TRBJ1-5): EPEVTQTPSHQVTQMGQEVILRCVPISNHLYFYWYRQILGQKVEFLVSFYNNEISEKSEIFDDQFSVERPDGSNFTLKIRSTKLEDSAMYFCASSEDRNQPQHFGDGTRLSIL.

The CDR3 protein is CASSFAEGAGGYTF. The DNA of the CDR3 is TGTGCCAGCAGCTTCGCGGAGGGGGCGGGTGGCTACACCTTC. V is TRBV7-9 and J is TRBJ1-2; TRBD1 matches at 7 bases. The germline CDR1 and CDR2 sequences are SEHNR and FQNEAQ (reference sequence). The V and J ends lost 3 bases and 7 bases, in that order; junction bases with no gene match: 8. The length of the CDR3 is 14 residues.

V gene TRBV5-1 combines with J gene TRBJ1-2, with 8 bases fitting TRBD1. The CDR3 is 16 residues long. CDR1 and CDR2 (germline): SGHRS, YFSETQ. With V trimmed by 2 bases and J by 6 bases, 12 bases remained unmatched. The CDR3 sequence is CASSLGPDRELNGYTF. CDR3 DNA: TGCGCCAGCAGCTTAGGACCGGACAGGGAACTTAATGGCTACACCTTC. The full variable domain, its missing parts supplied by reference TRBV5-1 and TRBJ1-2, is KAGVTQTPRYLIKTRGQQVTLSCSPISGHRSVSWYQQTPGQGLQFLFEYFSETQRNKGNFPGRFSGRQFSNSRSEMNVSTLELGDSALYLCASSLGPDRELNGYTFGSGTRLTVV.

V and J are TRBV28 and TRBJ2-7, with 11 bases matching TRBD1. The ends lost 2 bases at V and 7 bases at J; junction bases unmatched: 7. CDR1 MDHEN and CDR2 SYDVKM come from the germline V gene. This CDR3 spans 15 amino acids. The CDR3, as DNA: TGTGCCAGCAGTTTACAGGACAGGGGGCGGTGGGAGCAGTACTTC. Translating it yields CASSLQDRGRWEQYF. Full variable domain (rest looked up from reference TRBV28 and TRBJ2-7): DVKVTQSSRYLVKRTGEKVFLECVQDMDHENMFWYRQDPGLGLRLIYFSYDVKMKEKGDIPEGYSVSREKKERFSLILESASTNQTSMYLCASSLQDRGRWEQYFGPGTRLTVT.

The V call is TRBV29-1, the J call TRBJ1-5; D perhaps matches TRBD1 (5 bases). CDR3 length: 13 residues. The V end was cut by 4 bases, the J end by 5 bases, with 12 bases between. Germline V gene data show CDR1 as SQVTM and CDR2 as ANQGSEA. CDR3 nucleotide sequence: TGCAGCGTTGGTGGGGCTGGGGATCAGCCCCAGCATTTT. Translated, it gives CSVGGAGDQPQHF.

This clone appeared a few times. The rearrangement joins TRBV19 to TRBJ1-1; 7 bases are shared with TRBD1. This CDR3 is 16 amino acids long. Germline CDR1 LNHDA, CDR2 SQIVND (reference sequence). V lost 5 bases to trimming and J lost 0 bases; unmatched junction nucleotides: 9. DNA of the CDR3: TGTGCCAGTAGTCCTCGACAGGGTCGTATGAACACTGAAGCTTTCTTT. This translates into CASSPRQGRMNTEAFF.